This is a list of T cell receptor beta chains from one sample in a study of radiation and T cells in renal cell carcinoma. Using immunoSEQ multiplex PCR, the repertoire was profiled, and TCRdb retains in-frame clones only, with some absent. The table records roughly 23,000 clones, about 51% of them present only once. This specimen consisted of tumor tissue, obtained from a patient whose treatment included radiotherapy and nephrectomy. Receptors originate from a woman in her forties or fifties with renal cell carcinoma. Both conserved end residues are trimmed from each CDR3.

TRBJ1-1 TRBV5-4 ASSGNRGRTEAF
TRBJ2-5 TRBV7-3 ASSPTGPETQY
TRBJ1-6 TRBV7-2 ASSLAGDSQSPLH
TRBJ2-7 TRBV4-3 ASSQELGYEQY
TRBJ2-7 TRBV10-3 AISEGTGYEQY
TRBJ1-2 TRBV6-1 ASSEAGRLYGYT
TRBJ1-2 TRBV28 ASSLGLYGYT
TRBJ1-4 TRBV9 ASSVGMGLDEKLF
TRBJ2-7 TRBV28 ASSLKFWGQNYEQY
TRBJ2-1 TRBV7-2 ASSLGQRYNEQF
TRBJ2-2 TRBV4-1 ASSQGVGGNTGELF
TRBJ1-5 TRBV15 ATSREGAGNQPQH
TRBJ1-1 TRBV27 ASKGGRSSSEAF
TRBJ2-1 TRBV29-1 SAEDRVDNEQF
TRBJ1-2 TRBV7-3 ASSLIGDGYGYT
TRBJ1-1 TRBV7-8 ASSQGAPNTEAF
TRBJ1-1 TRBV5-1 ASASGQPNTEAF
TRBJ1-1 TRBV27 ASSNPGQANTEAF
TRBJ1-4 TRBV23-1 AVVSGGEKLF
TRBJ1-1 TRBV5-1 ASSRQGGDTEAF
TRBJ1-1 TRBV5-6 ASISGTLNTEAF
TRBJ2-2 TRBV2 ASESGATRGTGELF
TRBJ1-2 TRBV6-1 ASSEVVGQAYGYT
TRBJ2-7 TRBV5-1 ASSLSGTGYYEQY
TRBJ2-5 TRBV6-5 ASSSAGTGAETQY
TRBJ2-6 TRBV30 ARRGPSGANVLT
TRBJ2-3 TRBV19 ASSTPLSRQDTQY
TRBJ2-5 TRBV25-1 ASSDHGGRVRETQY